The sequence of this TCR beta chain was determined in a study of CD4+ T cells in melanoma. The CDR3 contains 15 residues. Germline V lookup: CDR1 PRHDT, CDR2 FYEKMQ (reference sequence). Trimming at V came to 3 bases and at J to 3 bases, leaving 8 bases not matched to a gene. Assay used: immunoSEQ multiplex PCR; TCRdb lists only in-frame clones, some missing. The top ten clones hold 15% to 20% of a sample with 13,000 or so clones, approximately 71% of them seen once. The clonotype comes from a human donor with melanoma. The sequenced material came from cells from a culture (not recorded whether cultured in vitro). This rearrangement joins TRBV13 to TRBJ2-7; 7 nucleotides match TRBD2. Here the CDR3 DNA reads TGTGCCAGCAGCTTCCCCGGGGGGTCAGTCTACGAGCAGTACTTC. As protein: CASSFPGGSVYEQYF.